The clone carrying this T cell receptor (beta chain) was seen a few times. An equimolar mix of two oligonucleotides served as the beta constant-region primer for TRBC1 and TRBC2. TCRdb itself ran the UMI-ligation and nested PCR reads through MiXCR, one entry per CDR3 protein. The sample includes 120,000 to 150,000 distinct CDR3 sequences, approximately 15% seen only once; the top ten take 0.14%. These data belong to a study of naive and memory T cell subsets. Source material: naive CD4+ T cells from blood. This TCR came from a human donor in good health.

DNA for the CDR3: TGTGCCAGCAGCTTGTTTGGGGTGAACACTGAAGCTTTCTTT. This encodes CASSLFGVNTEAFF. V usage is TRBV5-4 and J usage is TRBJ1-1, with D unclear. Germline lookup yields CDR1 SGHNT and CDR2 YYREEE (reference sequence). V was trimmed by 1 base and J by 0 bases, leaving 7 bases between them. The CDR3 totals 14 residues.